Sequencing of this T cell receptor beta chain was carried out in a study of cytomegalovirus exposure and HLA in healthy donors. Study context: Some 85 million unique TCRs, all from HLA-typed donors, were included in an early release of the data.

The PCR had 60 Vbeta and 13 Jbeta primers. Clones were sequenced by immunoSEQ multiplex PCR, and TCRdb holds only the in-frame ones, with some missing. The data show roughly 100,000 clones, approximately 79% seen once. The table lists this clone with a count of one. Antigen unknown. Study-wide findings and caveats: The productive fraction for most TCR beta V segments was about 87% or about 30% in an earlier analysis. For TCR beta chains, V- and J-gene trimming was later linked to a missense DCLRE1C variant. A later analysis showed HLA-associated TCR beta chains outstripping equally common others in clonal expansion.

Germline V gene lookup returns CDR1 SGHDN and CDR2 FVKESK. Trimming removed 1 base from V and 4 bases from J, with 8 bases in between. This CDR3 region has 13 residues. The TCR comes from an older woman in good health and CMV-seropositive. V usage is TRBV14 and J usage is TRBJ2-7; D is perhaps TRBD1 (6 bases). Input material: PBMCs. Written as DNA, the CDR3 is TGTGCCAGCAGCCAAGTACAGGGTTACGAGCAGTACTTC. Protein: CASSQVQGYEQYF.